The sequence of this TCR beta chain was determined in a study of blood T cell repertoires in COVID-19. Study-wide background: PBMCs, B-cell-depleted T cells, or T cells provided the cDNA or gDNA that made up the material.

Libraries were prepared by immunoSEQ multiplex PCR; TCRdb keeps only in-frame clonotypes and omits some of them. The data hold over 250,000 clones, with approximately 84% observed a single time. The Seattle site enrolled patients during active infection and followed them longitudinally. Trimming took 2 bases from V and 7 from J, leaving 17 bases between them. CDR1 is SNHLY, CDR2 FYNNEI, per germline. The CDR3 contains 15 residues. This chain connects TRBV2 to TRBJ1-2; tentatively, D is TRBD1 (6 bases). The specimen was peripheral blood. The TCR originated in a human donor with COVID-19, enrolled during active disease. The donor label of this sample is uncertain. CDR3 DNA: TGTGCCAGCAGTGAAATGGCAGGGGAGGGCGGTGGCTACACCTTC. It encodes CASSEMAGEGGGYTF. Filled out from reference TRBV2 and TRBJ1-2, the complete variable domain reads EPEVTQTPSHQVTQMGQEVILRCVPISNHLYFYWYRQILGQKVEFLVSFYNNEISEKSEIFDDQFSVERPDGSNFTLKIRSTKLEDSAMYFCASSEMAGEGGGYTFGSGTRLTVV.